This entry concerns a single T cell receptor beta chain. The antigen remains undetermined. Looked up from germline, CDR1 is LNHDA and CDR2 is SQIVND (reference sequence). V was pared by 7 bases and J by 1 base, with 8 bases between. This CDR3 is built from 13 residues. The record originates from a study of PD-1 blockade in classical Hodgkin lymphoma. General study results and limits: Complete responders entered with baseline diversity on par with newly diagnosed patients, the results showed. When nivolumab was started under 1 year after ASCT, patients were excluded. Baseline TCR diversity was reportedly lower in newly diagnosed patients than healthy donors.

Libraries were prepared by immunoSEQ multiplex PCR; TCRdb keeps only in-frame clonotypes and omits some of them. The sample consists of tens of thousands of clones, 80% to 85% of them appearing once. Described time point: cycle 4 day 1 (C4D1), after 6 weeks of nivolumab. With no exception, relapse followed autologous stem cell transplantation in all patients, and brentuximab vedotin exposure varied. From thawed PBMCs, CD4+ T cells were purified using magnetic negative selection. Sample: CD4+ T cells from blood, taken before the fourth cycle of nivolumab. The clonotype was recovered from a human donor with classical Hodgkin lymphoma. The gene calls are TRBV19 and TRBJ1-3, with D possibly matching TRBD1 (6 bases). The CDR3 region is CASIDRSGNTIYF. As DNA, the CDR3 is TGTGCCAGTATTGACAGGTCTGGAAACACCATATATTTT.